Below, 3 T cell receptor beta chains from the same sample are listed, as sequenced in a study of metastatic and nonmetastatic thyroid tumors. TCRdb re-called the PCR reads through MiXCR. The sample gives 30,000 to 40,000 clones, about 14% of which show up once; more than 8% is in the top ten. Until they underwent thyroid surgery, no patient had received any treatment. The sequenced sample consisted of blood. The receptors derive from a female donor with papillary thyroid cancer or a benign thyroid nodule (not recorded which). Some clones in this sample may be carry-over from other donors' samples.

This clone was recorded many times. Here the CDR3 DNA reads TGTGCCAGCAGTGAATATTCCAGCAATACGCAGTATTTT. Its protein is CASSEYSSNTQYF. The V call is TRBV25-1, the J call TRBJ2-3; D uncertain. Germline CDR1 and CDR2: MGHDK and SYGVNS. CDR3 length: 13 residues. Trimming shortened V by 0 bases and J by 7 bases, and 8 bases separated the two germline ends. The full variable domain, in which reference TRBV25-1 and TRBJ2-3 provide the parts outside the CDR3, is EADIYQTPRYLVIGTGKKITLECSQTMGHDKMYWYQQDPGMELHLIHYSYGVNSTEKGDLSSESTVSRIRTEHFPLTLESARPSHTSQYLCASSEYSSNTQYFGPGTRLTVL.

This clone was picked up many times. The rearrangement uses TRBV4-1 and TRBJ1-1; no clear D. V lost 3 bases to trimming and J lost 2 bases, with 10 bases between them. In germline, CDR1 is MGHRA, CDR2 YSYEKL. The CDR3 contains 14 residues. The DNA of the CDR3 is TGCGCCAGCAGCCAGATTACAGTTAACACTGAAGCTTTCTTT. It encodes CASSQITVNTEAFF.

The table lists this clone with many counts. The V and J genes are TRBV28 and TRBJ1-2; weak D call: TRBD1 (5 bases). Trimming shortened V by 5 bases and J by 2 bases, and 6 bases separated the two germline ends. CDR1 MDHEN and CDR2 SYDVKM come from the germline V gene. This CDR3 comprises 12 residues. In nucleotides, the CDR3 is TGTGCCAGCAGTCGACAGAACTATGGCTACACCTTC. Its protein product is CASSRQNYGYTF.